This TCR beta chain was captured by sequencing in a study of shared clonotypes between healthy human individuals. Germline V gene lookup returns CDR1 SGHRS and CDR2 YFSETQ. Deletions cut 3 bases from V and 7 bases from J, with 19 bases between. This CDR3 is built from 16 residues. Method: immunoSEQ multiplex PCR; TCRdb's copy keeps in-frame clones and lacks some. The data show 180,000 or so clones, with 90% to 95% seen just once and about 0.07% held by the top ten. The origin of this receptor is a woman under 40 in good health. The material sequenced was naive CD4+ T cells sorted from blood. This sample's subset: CD45RA+ positively selected. The V gene is TRBV5-1, the J gene TRBJ1-4; D not resolved. DNA of the CDR3: TGCGCCAGCAGCTCTTTCGCTGCCGGAGGGCGTGAAAAACTGTTTTTT. Residues: CASSSFAAGGREKLFF. Supplemented by reference TRBV5-1 and TRBJ1-4, the full variable domain reads KAGVTQTPRYLIKTRGQQVTLSCSPISGHRSVSWYQQTPGQGLQFLFEYFSETQRNKGNFPGRFSGRQFSNSRSEMNVSTLELGDSALYLCASSSFAAGGREKLFFGSGTQLSVL.